Below are 7 T cell receptor beta chains sequenced from a single sample in a study of neoadjuvant anti-PD-1 for oral cavity cancer. Only in-frame clones appear in the TCRdb table, and some are missing; sequencing was by immunoSEQ multiplex PCR. The data contain about 11,000 clones, around 50% of them singletons. Sequences were derived from tumor tissue, sampled before nivolumab (anti-PD-1) treatment. All receptors derive from a person between 40 and 79 years old with oral cavity squamous cell carcinoma.

The chain has TRBV7-2 and TRBJ2-2, with a possible D match to TRBD2 (5 bases). This CDR3 has 13 residues. CDR1 and CDR2 (germline): SGHTA, FQGNSA. V lost 5 bases and J 9 bases, leaving 13 bases between the germline ends. CDR3 DNA sequence: TGTGCCAGCAGCGGACTCGAGCGCCGGGAGCTGTTTTTT. The encoded protein is CASSGLERRELFF.

J is TRBJ2-1 and V is TRBV5-1; D may be TRBD1 (5 bases). Germline CDR1 is SGHRS and CDR2 is YFSETQ. The CDR3 covers 14 residues. Trimming removed 2 bases from V and 4 bases from J, with 10 bases in between. CDR3 sequence: CASSLSTEYNEQFF. CDR3 nucleotide sequence: TGCGCCAGCAGCTTATCGACAGAGTACAATGAGCAGTTCTTC. Full variable domain (missing parts from reference TRBV5-1 and TRBJ2-1): KAGVTQTPRYLIKTRGQQVTLSCSPISGHRSVSWYQQTPGQGLQFLFEYFSETQRNKGNFPGRFSGRQFSNSRSEMNVSTLELGDSALYLCASSLSTEYNEQFFGPGTRLTVL.

V gene TRBV10-2 combines with J gene TRBJ1-4, with D possibly matching TRBD1 (5 bases). This CDR3 is 11 amino acids long. Germline loops: CDR1 WSHSY, CDR2 SAAADI. The ends were cut back, 4 bases at V and 10 bases at J, with 7 bases in the middle. The DNA for the CDR3 is TGCGCCAGCAGTGGCGACAGAAAACTGTTTTTT. Protein sequence: CASSGDRKLFF.

This clone was picked up a small number of times. The V gene is TRBV5-1, the J gene TRBJ1-1; weak D call: TRBD1 (5 bases). Germline V gene data show CDR1 as SGHRS and CDR2 as YFSETQ. CDR3 length: 14 residues. Between the trimmed V and J ends, which lost 1 base and 6 bases, there was a span of 13 bases. The CDR3 protein is CASSLFDVGAEAFF. For the CDR3, the DNA is TGCGCCAGCAGCTTGTTTGATGTGGGGGCTGAAGCTTTCTTT.

This clone was seen just once. The V call is TRBV7-9, the J call TRBJ2-1; D possibly uses TRBD1 or TRBD2 (7 bases each). Germline V CDR1 and CDR2: SEHNR, FQNEAQ (reference sequence). The CDR3 is 18 amino acids. The V end lost 1 base, the J end lost 6 bases, and 22 bases lay between the germline ends. Here the CDR3 DNA reads TGTGCCAGCAGCTTAGTAGGGGGGGACAGCGTTACTCGCAATGAGCAGTTCTTC. This encodes CASSLVGGDSVTRNEQFF.

This clone was seen a few times. The rearrangement uses TRBV5-4 and TRBJ2-5; TRBD2 aligns across 10 bases. Germline CDR1 SGHNT, CDR2 YYREEE (reference sequence). CDR3 length: 16 residues. V lost 1 base to trimming and J lost 5 bases; unmatched junction nucleotides: 8. CDR3 DNA sequence: TGTGCCAGCAGCTTGAGTAGCGGGGGGTCGTGGGAGACCCAGTACTTC. This encodes CASSLSSGGSWETQYF.

The chain links TRBV7-7 to TRBJ2-1, with TRBD1 matching 7 bases. J gave up 3 bases and V 3 bases, and 5 bases lay outside the gene matches. This CDR3 contains 15 residues. The germline V gene has CDR1 SSHAT and CDR2 FNYEAQ (reference sequence). The chain's CDR3 is CASSFSRQGYNEQFF. CDR3 nucleotide sequence: TGTGCCAGCAGCTTTTCAAGACAGGGCTACAATGAGCAGTTCTTC.